This T cell receptor beta chain was profiled in a study of CD8 T cells in ankylosing spondylitis. TCRdb re-called the 5' RACE reads with MiXCR, one entry per CDR3 protein. This table holds 230,000 or so distinct CDR3 sequences, approximately 24% found once. CDR3 length equals 15 residues. Per the germline V gene, CDR1 is DFQATT and CDR2 is SNEGSKA (reference sequence). V was trimmed by 3 bases and J by 1 base, leaving 13 bases between them. Sequenced sample: blood, either unsorted or a sorted T cell fraction (not recorded which). The clonotype was recovered from a male donor with ankylosing spondylitis or in good health (not recorded which). The chain links TRBV20-1 to TRBJ1-3; D possibly corresponds to TRBD1 (6 bases). The CDR3 sequence is CSASRGPRSGNTIYF. CDR3 DNA sequence: TGCAGTGCTAGTCGGGGGCCCCGTTCTGGAAACACCATATATTTT.